The sequence of this T cell receptor beta chain was determined in a study of breast tumors, draining lymph nodes, adjacent tissues. J gave up 5 bases and V 4 bases, and 8 bases lay outside the gene matches. The V gene's germline CDR1 is SGHRS and CDR2 YFSETQ. CDR3 length: 14 residues. Study-level points and caveats: Tumor TCR diversity was below lymph nodes but above nontumor tissue. Tumor T cell lymph node origin was a supported hypothesis, not proven. Data fit most tumor T cells coming from lymph node, expanding in tumor.

TCRdb ran MiXCR on the multiplex PCR reads and lists one entry per CDR3 protein. The table has about 20,000 distinct CDR3 sequences, roughly 50% seen once. This clonotype was detected only once. Antigen: not known. One base away lies a much larger clone, so this may be a sequencing read error. Lacking the conserved final phenylalanine or tryptophan, this CDR3 likely reflects a read error. The sequence was obtained from a female donor with breast cancer. Some clones in this sample may be carry-over from other donors' samples. Sequences were obtained from breast tumor tissue. This chain joins TRBV5-1 and TRBJ1-1; 7 bases match TRBD1. CDR3 amino acids: CASSGGQSGTEAFL. DNA of the CDR3: TGCGCCAGCAGCGGGGGACAGAGCGGTACTGAAGCTTTCCTT.